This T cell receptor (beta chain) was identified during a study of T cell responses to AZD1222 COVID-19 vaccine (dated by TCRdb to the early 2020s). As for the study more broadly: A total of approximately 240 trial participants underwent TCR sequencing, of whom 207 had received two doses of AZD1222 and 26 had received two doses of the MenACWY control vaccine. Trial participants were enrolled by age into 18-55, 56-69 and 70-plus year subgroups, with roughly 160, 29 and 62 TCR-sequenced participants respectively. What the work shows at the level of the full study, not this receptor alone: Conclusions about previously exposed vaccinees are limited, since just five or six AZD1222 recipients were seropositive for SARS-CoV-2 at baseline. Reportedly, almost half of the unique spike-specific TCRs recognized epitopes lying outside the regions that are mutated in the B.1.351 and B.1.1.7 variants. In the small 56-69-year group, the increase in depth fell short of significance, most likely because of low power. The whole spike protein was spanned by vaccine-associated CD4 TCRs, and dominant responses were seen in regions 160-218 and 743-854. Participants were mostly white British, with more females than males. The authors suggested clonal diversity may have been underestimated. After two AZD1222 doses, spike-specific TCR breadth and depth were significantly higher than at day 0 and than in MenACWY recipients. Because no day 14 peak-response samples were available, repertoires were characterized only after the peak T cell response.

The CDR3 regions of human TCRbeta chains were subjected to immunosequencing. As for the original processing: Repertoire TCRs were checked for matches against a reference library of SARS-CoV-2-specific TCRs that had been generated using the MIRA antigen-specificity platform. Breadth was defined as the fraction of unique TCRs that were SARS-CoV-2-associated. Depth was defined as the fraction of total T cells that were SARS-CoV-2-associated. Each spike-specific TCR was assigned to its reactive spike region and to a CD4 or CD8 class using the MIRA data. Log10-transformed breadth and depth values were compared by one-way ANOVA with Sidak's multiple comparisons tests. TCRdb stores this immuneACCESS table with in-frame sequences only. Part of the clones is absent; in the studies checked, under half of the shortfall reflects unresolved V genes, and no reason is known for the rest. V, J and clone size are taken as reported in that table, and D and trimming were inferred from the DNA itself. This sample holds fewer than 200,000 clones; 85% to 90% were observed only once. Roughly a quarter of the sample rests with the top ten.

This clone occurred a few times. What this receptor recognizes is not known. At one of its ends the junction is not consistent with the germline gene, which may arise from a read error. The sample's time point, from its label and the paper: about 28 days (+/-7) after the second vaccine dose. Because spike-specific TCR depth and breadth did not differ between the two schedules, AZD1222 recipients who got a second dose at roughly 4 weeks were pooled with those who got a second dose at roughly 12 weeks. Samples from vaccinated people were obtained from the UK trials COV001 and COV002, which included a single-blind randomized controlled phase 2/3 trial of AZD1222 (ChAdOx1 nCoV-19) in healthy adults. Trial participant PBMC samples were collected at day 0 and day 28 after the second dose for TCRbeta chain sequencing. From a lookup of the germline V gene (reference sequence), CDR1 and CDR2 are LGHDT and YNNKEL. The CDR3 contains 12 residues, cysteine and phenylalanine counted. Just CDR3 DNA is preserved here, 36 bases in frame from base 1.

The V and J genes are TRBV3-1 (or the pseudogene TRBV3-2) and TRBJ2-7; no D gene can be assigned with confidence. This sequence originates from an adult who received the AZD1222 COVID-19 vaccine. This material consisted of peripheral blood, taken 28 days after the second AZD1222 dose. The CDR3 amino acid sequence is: CASSQVGYGQYF. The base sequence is TGTGCCAGCAGCCAAGTGGGGTACGGGCAGTACTTC.